These 2 T cell receptor beta chains originate from one sample sequenced in a study of CD8 T cells in Susac syndrome. The authors reverse transcribed roughly 0.5 to 1 ug RNA with random hexamers. MiXCR, run by TCRdb on the immunoSEQ multiplex PCR reads, gives a single entry per CDR3 protein. The sample has approximately 160,000 distinct CDR3 sequences, 95% to 97% seen once. The specimen sequenced was CD4+ T cells from PBMCs. The receptor source for this set is a human donor with Susac syndrome.

The V and J genes are TRBV27 and TRBJ2-1; 12 nucleotides match TRBD2. In germline, CDR1 is MNHEY, CDR2 SMNVEV (reference sequence). There are 15 residues in the CDR3. V shed 5 bases, J shed 10 bases, and the junction held 9 bases outside the gene matches. CDR3 nucleotide sequence: TGTGCCAGCAGTCTCCCTAGCGGGGGGGCAAAAGAGCAGTTCTTC. Protein: CASSLPSGGAKEQFF.

J is TRBJ1-5 and V is TRBV9, with 7 bases matching TRBD1. The V gene's germline CDR1 is SGDLS and CDR2 YYNGEE. This CDR3 spans 13 amino acids. V lost 0 bases to trimming and J lost 12 bases; unmatched junction nucleotides: 6. The CDR3 loop is CASSVAIGQVQHF. The CDR3 nucleotides read TGTGCCAGCAGCGTAGCTATCGGACAGGTCCAGCATTTT.